The source of this TCR beta chain is a study of T cell clonality in common variable immunodeficiency (dated by TCRdb to about 2015). Paper-wide results and their limitations: According to the authors, figuring out what caused the increased clonality in CVID would require sequencing the repertoires of T cell subpopulations. Differences among patients in the CVID cohort limited the correlations between repertoire features and clinical complications. TCRbeta clonality was higher in CVID subjects than in healthy controls (t-test p = 0.018), and the increase was most characteristic of about a third of subjects. CVID subjects shared fewer TCRbeta clones with each other than healthy controls did (p < 0.0001). CVID TCRbeta sequences were reported to have fewer deletions and N-nucleotide insertions and to lack highly modified clones with 13 or more V deletions. Even though DNA input was equal, the average per sample came to 65,000 to 100,000 unique sequences for controls compared with around 32,000 for CVID samples.

Most CVID patients and most healthy controls were of Caucasian heritage. Heparinized peripheral whole blood samples of about 5 to 9 ml were obtained from each donor. Genomic DNA from adults with common variable immune deficiency (CVID) and from healthy adult controls was used to sequence TCRbeta CDR3 repertoires. The control group comprised 22 healthy adult volunteers, roughly twelve female and about ten male, aged roughly 23 to 70 years with a mean age of roughly 34. Diluted blood was subjected to density centrifugation over Hypaque 1077 or Ficoll-Paque for isolation of peripheral blood mononuclear cells. Genomic DNA was obtained from unsorted mononuclear cells through either Qiagen column purification or a centrifugation-based method. The CDR3 numbers 14 residues from cysteine through phenylalanine. Only the CDR3 bases that were read are kept: 33 of them, in frame from base 1. CDR1 and CDR2 were assigned from the germline V gene as MNHNS and SASEGT.

This clone was seen repeatedly, ten times or more. No cognate antigen has been identified for it. The sequenced fragment ends 3 residues before the CDR3 boundary, so the rest is inferred from the germline J gene. Equivalent amounts of genomic DNA from CVID and control samples were used as sequencing input. For every sample, a 60 bp segment covering the rearranged TCRbeta CDR3 region was amplified and then sequenced. TCRbeta amplification used the immunoSEQ assay, a bias-corrected multiplex PCR with high-throughput sequencing. In the source study's methods: Every unique nucleotide sequence was considered a clone and was annotated with V, D and J genes, copy number and frequency. Sequences were labeled productive if in frame, and non-productive if out of frame or containing stop codons. As previously described, clonality was computed from Shannon's entropy. The predicted amino acid sequences of productive clones were used to derive the mean CDR3 Kyte-Doolittle hydropathy. The R hclust function was used to hierarchically cluster scaled V gene usage with Manhattan distance and complete linkage. To assess clone sharing by CDR3 amino acid sequence, 12 repertoires per group were resampled over 100 rounds. The repertoires were searched for approximately 73 published EBV-specific and 245 published CMV-specific TCRbeta sequences. A couple of CVID samples yielding fewer than 10,000 sequences were excluded from analysis, leaving fewer than 50 CVID repertoires. Held by TCRdb, this immuneACCESS table contains in-frame sequences only and omits some clones. Under half of the omission traces to an unresolved V gene where checked; the cause of the rest is unknown. V and J calls and clone size follow that table, whereas D and trimming were derived from the DNA. This sample is represented by tens of thousands of clones, with no singletons among them. The ten top clones hold 3.8% of the sample.

The sequence was obtained from a person between 18 and 75 years old in good health. The V and J genes are TRBV6-1 and TRBJ2-3, with TRBD1 identical over 7 junction bases. The specimen was peripheral blood mononuclear cells. The CDR3 is CASSDRDSQSAQYF. The CDR3 bases that were read are TGTGCCAGCAGTGACAGGGACAGCCAAAGTGCG.